The rows below give T cell receptor beta chains drawn from one sample of a study of tumor-infiltrating lymphocytes in primary liver carcinoma. From the multiplex PCR reads, TCRdb called clonotypes with MiXCR, one entry per CDR3 protein. Among about 190,000 distinct CDR3 sequences, around 81% were seen once, and the ten largest hold around 18%. Material: tumor tissue from primary liver carcinoma. These receptors were collected from a man in his forties with primary liver carcinoma and hepatitis B virus infection. Both conserved end residues are trimmed from each CDR3.

j_call v_call cdr3_aa
TRBJ1-3 TRBV4-1 ASSQLRTAGSGNTNY
TRBJ1-2 TRBV4-2 ASNQEVIGVGGYT
TRBJ2-3 TRBV5-5 ASNLETGTDTKY
TRBJ2-7 TRBV6-2/TRBV6-3 ASISGRSRSFYEQY
TRBJ2-1 TRBV29-1 GVAIAGAGEQF
TRBJ1-2 TRBV4-2 ASSQSGTEPYGYT
TRBJ2-7 TRBV4-2 ASNQDSGKDNEQY
TRBJ1-5 TRBV12-3/TRBV12-4 ASTRCIAINQPQD
TRBJ1-2 TRBV6-5 ASRVGVNYGYT
TRBJ2-1 TRBV4-2 ASSHRRGTYNEQF
TRBJ2-1 TRBV6-5 ASSYSKAEGPSYNEQL
TRBJ2-7 TRBV12-3/TRBV12-4 TSSYGGGDRAPFYEQY
TRBJ2-1 TRBV14 ASSAVSGWVNNEQF
TRBJ1-5 TRBV5-5 VSSSEQMISNQPQH
TRBJ2-1 TRBV4-1 ANSGGQQF
TRBJ2-2 TRBV4-2 ASSLDRTSGRGTGELF
TRBJ2-3 TRBV5-4 ASRLLPGGPTDTQY
TRBJ2-7 TRBV29-1 SVGPSGRDQQY
TRBJ2-2 TRBV6-1 ASIYTNGRRTGELF
TRBJ1-6 TRBV11-2 VSSLGDDGYNPPLH
TRBJ2-3 TRBV6-5 ASRVQQGFTDTQY
TRBJ2-1 TRBV11-3 ASSLGWQDTRGSYNDQF
TRBJ2-3 TRBV6-2/TRBV6-3 ASSQATSTDMQY
TRBJ1-1 TRBV29-1 SVGGGWGINTEAF
TRBJ2-3 TRBV4-1 ASNQLTGCMSDTQY
TRBJ2-7 TRBV11-2 ASSLRRTGDNEQY
TRBJ2-3 TRBV5-1 ASSLILGAVAGNTQY
TRBJ2-2 TRBV6-5 ASKGQGAGEVL
TRBJ1-3 TRBV5-1 ASSLDGQNSGDTIY
TRBJ2-7 TRBV4-2 ASSQDRATGYYEQY
TRBJ2-3 TRBV10-3 ATRLAGADAHY
TRBJ2-1 TRBV29-1 GADRYNEQF
TRBJ1-4 TRBV14 TSTYSLEGKLF
TRBJ1-2 TRBV11-2 ANSSAGGSDYT
TRBJ1-3 TRBV28 ASSLMGQGFGNTIY
TRBJ2-4 TRBV11-1 ASSFPGTSVTKNIQY
TRBJ2-2 TRBV6-2/TRBV6-3 PSTSGTGDTGKLF
TRBJ2-1 TRBV12-3/TRBV12-4 VSSPGHNNEQF
TRBJ1-5 TRBV12-3/TRBV12-4 TSNRFGGNQLQQ
TRBJ1-2 TRBV29-1 SVWAPTGTQAANDGYT
TRBJ2-5 TRBV4-1 PSNKTPGARQETQY
TRBJ2-2 TRBV29-1 RVGTSAANTGGMF
TRBJ1-1 TRBV6-5 TSRFGQANTEAF
TRBJ1-6 TRBV7-6 ASSLAPQGSPPLH
TRBJ2-3 TRBV6-5 ASNTELAGTDMQY
TRBJ1-6 TRBV4-3 ASSQGQLYNLPLH
TRBJ2-1 TRBV28 ASGLGRPDNEQF
TRBJ1-5 TRBV12-3/TRBV12-4 ASTRGTAVNQPHH
TRBJ1-5 TRBV6-1 ASIEIGNSKQPQH
TRBJ2-1 TRBV11-2 ASSFATKQF
TRBJ2-4 TRBV11-2 ANTTSAIAKNIQY
TRBJ2-2 TRBV5-1 ASSILAGLDTGELF
TRBJ2-3 TRBV12-3/TRBV12-4 VSSLDSGRGRAQY
TRBJ1-2 TRBV11-2 ANTDSFNFGYT
TRBJ2-7 TRBV29-1 SVEVGDGFNYEQY